This T cell receptor (beta chain) was recorded in a study of lymphopenia after photon versus proton radiotherapy. CDR3 size: 16 residues. Losses at the gene ends were 5 bases for V and 4 bases for J; bases not matched to a gene: 9. CDR1 and CDR2 (germline): LNHDA, SQIVND (reference sequence). Using immunoSEQ multiplex PCR, the repertoire was profiled, and TCRdb retains in-frame clones only, with some absent. The data show roughly 25,000 clones, about 84% seen once. Study results and limitations: A bigger post-nadir fall in TCR diversity correlated inversely with survival time in deceased patients. Post-nadir diversity loss with photons came from oligoclonal expansion, particularly CD8+ Temra cells.

As for this clone: What it recognizes is unknown.

The chain uses TRBV19 and TRBJ1-5; 9 bases are a match to TRBD1. The clonotype was recovered from a woman between 65 and 79 years old with pancreatic cancer. The input for sequencing was peripheral blood, taken from a patient treated with proton-based radiotherapy. CDR3 bases: TGTGCCAGTAGTGCCGGGACAGGGAAATTGAATCAGCCCCAGCATTTT. This codes for CASSAGTGKLNQPQHF. Using reference TRBV19 and TRBJ1-5 for the parts outside the CDR3, the full variable domain is DGGITQSPKYLFRKEGQNVTLSCEQNLNHDAMYWYRQDPGQGLRLIYYSQIVNDFQKGDIAEGYSVSREKKESFPLTVTSAQKNPTAFYLCASSAGTGKLNQPQHFGDGTRLSIL.